Listed below are T cell receptor beta chains from one sample, sequenced in a study of blood T cell repertoires in COVID-19. The method was immunoSEQ multiplex PCR; TCRdb's version includes in-frame clones alone and lacks a portion of them. This table has some 41,000 clones, 90% appearing once. The sequencing sample was made of peripheral blood. The receptors were gathered from a human donor in a cohort sampled during active COVID-19. Both conserved end residues are part of each CDR3. Some rows mark clone size as missing; the rest say once, few, many or name a class of expanded clone.

v_gene: TRBV5-4
abundance: -
j_gene: TRBJ2-7
CDR3aa: CASSSGLAGTYEQYF

v_gene: TRBV7-9
abundance: -
j_gene: TRBJ1-2
CDR3aa: CASSGPGQGYGYTF

v_gene: TRBV19
abundance: -
j_gene: TRBJ1-6
CDR3aa: CASKAGNDSPLHF

v_gene: TRBV6-6
abundance: -
j_gene: TRBJ1-4
CDR3aa: CASRPGQGARKLFF

v_gene: TRBV11-2
abundance: -
j_gene: TRBJ2-1
CDR3aa: CASSLPRASHNEQFF

v_gene: TRBV6-5
abundance: -
j_gene: TRBJ2-7
CDR3aa: CASRGSASSYEQYF

v_gene: TRBV28
abundance: -
j_gene: TRBJ2-7
CDR3aa: CASSLEGAAYEQYF

v_gene: TRBV4-3
abundance: -
j_gene: TRBJ2-7
CDR3aa: CASSQDLVRGGAYEQYF

v_gene: TRBV27
abundance: -
j_gene: TRBJ1-2
CDR3aa: CASTHNPGQGNWDGYTF

v_gene: TRBV7-6
abundance: once
j_gene: TRBJ2-4
CDR3aa: CASSENTGVAKNIQYF

v_gene: TRBV29-1
abundance: -
j_gene: TRBJ1-2
CDR3aa: CSVEGDREGYGYTF

v_gene: TRBV12-5
abundance: once
j_gene: TRBJ1-2
CDR3aa: CASGLVGHSHF

v_gene: TRBV5-1
abundance: -
j_gene: TRBJ1-6
CDR3aa: CASSQKERGGNSPLHF

v_gene: TRBV10-3
abundance: -
j_gene: TRBJ1-1
CDR3aa: CAISELRTGTEAFF

v_gene: TRBV2
abundance: -
j_gene: TRBJ1-2
CDR3aa: CASSPRTGATNYGYTF

v_gene: TRBV12-5
abundance: -
j_gene: TRBJ1-1
CDR3aa: CASGKEMITEAFF

v_gene: TRBV5-6
abundance: -
j_gene: TRBJ2-3
CDR3aa: CASSLLRGWDTDTQYF

v_gene: TRBV6-5
abundance: -
j_gene: TRBJ2-3
CDR3aa: CASKKGTRSTDTQYF

v_gene: TRBV7-9
abundance: -
j_gene: TRBJ2-1
CDR3aa: CASSFPTGSSQGSYNEQFF